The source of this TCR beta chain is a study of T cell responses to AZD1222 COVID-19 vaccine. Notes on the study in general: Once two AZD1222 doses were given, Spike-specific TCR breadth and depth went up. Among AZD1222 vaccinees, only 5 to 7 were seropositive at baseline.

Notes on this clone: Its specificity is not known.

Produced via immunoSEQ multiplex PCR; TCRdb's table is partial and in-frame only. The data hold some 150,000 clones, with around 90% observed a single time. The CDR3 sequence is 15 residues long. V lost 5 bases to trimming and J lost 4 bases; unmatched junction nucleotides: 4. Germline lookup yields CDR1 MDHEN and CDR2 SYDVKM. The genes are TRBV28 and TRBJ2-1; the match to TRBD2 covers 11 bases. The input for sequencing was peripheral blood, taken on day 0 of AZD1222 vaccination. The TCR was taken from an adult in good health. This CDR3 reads CASSPRTSGYNEQFF. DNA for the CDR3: TGTGCCAGCAGTCCTCGGACTAGCGGGTACAATGAGCAGTTCTTC.